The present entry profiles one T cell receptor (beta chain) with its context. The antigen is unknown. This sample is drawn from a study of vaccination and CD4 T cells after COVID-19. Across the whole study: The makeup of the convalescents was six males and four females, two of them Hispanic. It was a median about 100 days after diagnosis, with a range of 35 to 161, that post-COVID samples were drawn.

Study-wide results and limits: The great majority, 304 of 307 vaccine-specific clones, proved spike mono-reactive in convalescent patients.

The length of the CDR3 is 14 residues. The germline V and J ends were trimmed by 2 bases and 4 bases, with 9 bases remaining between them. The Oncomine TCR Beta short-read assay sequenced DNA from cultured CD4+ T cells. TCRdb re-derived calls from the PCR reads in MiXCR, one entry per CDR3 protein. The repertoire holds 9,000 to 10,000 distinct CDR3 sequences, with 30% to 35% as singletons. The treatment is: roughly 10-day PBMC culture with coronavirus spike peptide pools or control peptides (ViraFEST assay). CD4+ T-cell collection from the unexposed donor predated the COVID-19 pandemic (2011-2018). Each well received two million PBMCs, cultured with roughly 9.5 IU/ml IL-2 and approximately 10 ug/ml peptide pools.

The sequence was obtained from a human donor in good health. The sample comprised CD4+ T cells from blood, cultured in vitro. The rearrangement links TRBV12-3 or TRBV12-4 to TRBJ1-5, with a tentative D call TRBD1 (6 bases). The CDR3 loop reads CASSLRQGNQPQHF. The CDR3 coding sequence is TGTGCCAGCAGTTTAAGGCAGGGGAATCAGCCCCAGCATTTT.